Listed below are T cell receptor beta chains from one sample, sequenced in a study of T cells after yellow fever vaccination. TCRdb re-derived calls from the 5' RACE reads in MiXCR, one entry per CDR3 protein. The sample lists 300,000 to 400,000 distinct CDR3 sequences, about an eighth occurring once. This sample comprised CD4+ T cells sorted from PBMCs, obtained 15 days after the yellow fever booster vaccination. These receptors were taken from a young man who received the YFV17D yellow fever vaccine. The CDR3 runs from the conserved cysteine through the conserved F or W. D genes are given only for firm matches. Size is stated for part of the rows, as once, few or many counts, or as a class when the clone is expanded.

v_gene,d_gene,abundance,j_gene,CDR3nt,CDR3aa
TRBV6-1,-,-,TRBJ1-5,TGTGCCAGCAGTGTCGAGGACTGGGAACAGCCCCAGCATTTT,CASSVEDWEQPQHF
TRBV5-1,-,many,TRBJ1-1,TGCGCCAGCAGCCAATCGAACGGTGAAGCTTTCTTT,CASSQSNGEAFF
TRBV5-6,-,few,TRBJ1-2,TGTGCCAGCAGCTACCGATTGAGAAGCTACACCTTC,CASSYRLRSYTF
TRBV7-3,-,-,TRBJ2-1,TGTGCCAGCAGCTCCAACCAGGGGGGGGAGCAGTTCTTC,CASSSNQGGEQFF
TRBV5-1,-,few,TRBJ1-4,TGCGCCAGCAGCTTGGGTGTGGGAGTAACTAATGAAAAACTGTTTTTT,CASSLGVGVTNEKLFF
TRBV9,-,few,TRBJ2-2,TGTGCCAGCAGCGTAGACTCCCTCAACACCGGGGAGCTGTTTTTT,CASSVDSLNTGELFF
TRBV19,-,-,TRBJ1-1,TGTGCCAGTAGTATCAGGGGGAACACTGAAGCTTTCTTT,CASSIRGNTEAFF
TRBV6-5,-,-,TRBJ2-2,TGTGCCAGCACCCCAGGGGGGGGGAACACCGGGGAGCTGTTTTTT,CASTPGGGNTGELFF
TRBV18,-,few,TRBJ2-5,TGTGCCAGCTCACCAGAACTACCCGAGACCCAGTACTTC,CASSPELPETQYF
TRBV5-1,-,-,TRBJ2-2,TGCGCCAGCAGCTTCCGAAGTTTGTCCTGGGGGAGGCAGAACACCGGGGAGCTGTTTTTT,CASSFRSLSWGRQNTGELFF
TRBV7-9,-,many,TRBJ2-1,TGTGCCAGCATGGAGGGTGGGTTCAATGAGCAGTTCTTC,CASMEGGFNEQFF
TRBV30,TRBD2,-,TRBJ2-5,TGTGCCTGGAGCTTCTTAGCGGGCGGTCCTGGGTACTTC,CAWSFLAGGPGYF
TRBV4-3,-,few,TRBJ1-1,TGCGCCAGCAGCCAAGATCACAGACGGAGGACTGAAGCTTTCTTT,CASSQDHRRRTEAFF
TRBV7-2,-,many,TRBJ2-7,TGTGCCAGCAGCTCCTTTTACTACGAGCAGTACTTC,CASSSFYYEQYF